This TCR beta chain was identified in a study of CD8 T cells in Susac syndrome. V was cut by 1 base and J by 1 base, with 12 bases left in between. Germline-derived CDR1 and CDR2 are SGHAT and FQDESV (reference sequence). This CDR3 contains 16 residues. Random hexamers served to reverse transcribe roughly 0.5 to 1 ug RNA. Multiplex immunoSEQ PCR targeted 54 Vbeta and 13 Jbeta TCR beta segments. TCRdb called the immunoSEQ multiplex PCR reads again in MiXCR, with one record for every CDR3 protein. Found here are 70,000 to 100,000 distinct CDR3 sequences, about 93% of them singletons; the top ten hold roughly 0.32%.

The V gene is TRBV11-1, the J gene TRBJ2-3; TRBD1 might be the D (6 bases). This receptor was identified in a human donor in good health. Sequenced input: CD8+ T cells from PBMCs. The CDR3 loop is CASSLELAGGTDTQYF. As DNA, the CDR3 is TGTGCCAGCAGCTTAGAGCTGGCAGGGGGCACAGATACGCAGTATTTT.